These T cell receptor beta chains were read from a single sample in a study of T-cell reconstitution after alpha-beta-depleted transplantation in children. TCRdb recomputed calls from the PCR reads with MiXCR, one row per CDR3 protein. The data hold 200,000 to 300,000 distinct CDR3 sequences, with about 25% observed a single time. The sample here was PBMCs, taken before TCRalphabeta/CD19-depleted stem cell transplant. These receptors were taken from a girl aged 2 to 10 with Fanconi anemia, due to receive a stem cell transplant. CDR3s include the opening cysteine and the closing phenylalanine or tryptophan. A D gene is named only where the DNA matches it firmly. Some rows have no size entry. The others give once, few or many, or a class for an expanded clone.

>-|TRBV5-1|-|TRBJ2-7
TGCGCCAGCAGCTTTGGTTGGGGTACCGAGCAGTACTTC
CASSFGWGTEQYF
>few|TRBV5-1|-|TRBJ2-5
TGCGCCAGCAGCCGGATCCAAGAGACCCAGTACTTC
CASSRIQETQYF
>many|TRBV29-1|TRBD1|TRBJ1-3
TGCAGCGTAACAGGGGGCCACGGAAACACCATATATTTT
CSVTGGHGNTIYF
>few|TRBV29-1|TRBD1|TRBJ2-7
TGCAGCGTTGAATTCGGACAGGGGGGGAGGGAGTACTTC
CSVEFGQGGREYF
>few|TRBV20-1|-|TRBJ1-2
TGCAGTGCTAGACGCACTTCCGAGGGGCGCGGCTATGGCTACACCTTC
CSARRTSEGRGYGYTF
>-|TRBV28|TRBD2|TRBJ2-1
TGTGCCAGCAGTCCAAGACTAGCGGGAGGGCCATCCTACAATGAGCAGTTCTTC
CASSPRLAGGPSYNEQFF
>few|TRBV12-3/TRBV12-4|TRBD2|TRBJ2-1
TGTGCCAGCATTCAGAGCGGGACCCACTACAATGAGCAGTTCTTC
CASIQSGTHYNEQFF
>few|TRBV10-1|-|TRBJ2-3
TGCGCCAGCAGTGAGTCGACTTACGGGAGATCGGGTACAGATACGCAGTATTTT
CASSESTYGRSGTDTQYF
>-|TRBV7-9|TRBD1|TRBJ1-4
TGTGCCAGCAGCTTATTGGCAGGGGGCGAAAAACTGTTTTTT
CASSLLAGGEKLFF
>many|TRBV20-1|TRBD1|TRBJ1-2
TGCAGTGCTAGAGCAATTCGACAGGGTACCCATGGCTACACCTTC
CSARAIRQGTHGYTF
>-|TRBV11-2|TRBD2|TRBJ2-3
TGTGCCAGCAGCTTAGTCAGCGGGAGGTGGGGCACAGATACGCAGTATTTT
CASSLVSGRWGTDTQYF
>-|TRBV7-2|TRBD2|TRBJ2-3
TGTGCCAGCAGCTTCGCGGGAGGGGGCACAGATACGCAGTATTTT
CASSFAGGGTDTQYF
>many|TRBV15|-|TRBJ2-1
TGTGCCACCAGCATGGGGCCAGTGTCCTACAATGAGCAGTTCTTC
CATSMGPVSYNEQFF
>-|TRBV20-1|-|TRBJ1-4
TGCAGTGCTAGAGATCCTTGGGCAGGAGGAAAACTGTTTTTT
CSARDPWAGGKLFF
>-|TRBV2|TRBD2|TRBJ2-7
TGTGCCTCACGGGGGGCCTACGAGCAGTACTTC
CASRGAYEQYF
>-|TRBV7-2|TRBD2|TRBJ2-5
TGTGCCAGCAGCTTTCTAGCGGGGGGTGGAGAGACCGAGTACTTC
CASSFLAGGGETEYF
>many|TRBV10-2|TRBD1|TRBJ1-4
TGCGCCAGCAGTAATGACAGGGGTAATGAAAAACTGTTTTTT
CASSNDRGNEKLFF
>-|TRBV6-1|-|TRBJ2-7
TGTGCCAGCAGTGAAAGGGAGTTCTACGAGCAGTACTTC
CASSEREFYEQYF
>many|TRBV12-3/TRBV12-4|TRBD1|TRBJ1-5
TGTGCCAGCAGGGCCGGACAGGGGAATCAGCCCCAGCATTTT
CASRAGQGNQPQHF
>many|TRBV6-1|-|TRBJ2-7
TGTGCCAGTAAATACGACCGACTGACGCACTACGAGCAGTACTTC
CASKYDRLTHYEQYF
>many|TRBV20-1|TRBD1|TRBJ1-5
TGCAGTGCGGGACAGGGGGGTCTGAATCAGCCCCAGCATTTT
CSAGQGGLNQPQHF
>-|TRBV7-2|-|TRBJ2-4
TGTGCCAGCAGCCTTCAGGTTACCAAAAACATTCAGTACTTC
CASSLQVTKNIQYF
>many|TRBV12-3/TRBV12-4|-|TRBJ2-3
TGTGCCACCAAACAGGGTCCCTTCACAGATACGCAGTATTTT
CATKQGPFTDTQYF
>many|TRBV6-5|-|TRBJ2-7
TGTGCCAGCAGTTACCCCCGTTTGGGGCAGTACTTC
CASSYPRLGQYF
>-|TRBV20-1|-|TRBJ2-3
TGCAGTGCTAGCCATCTCTGGCCTGCTCCAGATACGCAGTATTTT
CSASHLWPAPDTQYF
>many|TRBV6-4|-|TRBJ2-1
TGTGCCAGCAGTGACTCGGACAACAATGAGCAGTTCTTC
CASSDSDNNEQFF
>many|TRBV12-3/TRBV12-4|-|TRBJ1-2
TGTGCCAGCAGTTTTTCAACGGAAAGCTATGGCTACACCTTC
CASSFSTESYGYTF
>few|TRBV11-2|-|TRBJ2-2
TGTGCCAGCAGCTTATGGACAATGAACACCGGGGAGCTGTTTTTT
CASSLWTMNTGELFF
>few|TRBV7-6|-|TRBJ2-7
TGTGCCAGCAGCTTAAGAGGTAGCGCCTACGAGCAGTACTTC
CASSLRGSAYEQYF
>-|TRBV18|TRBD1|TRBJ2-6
TGTGCCAGCTCGACCGGGACAGGTTCTGGGGCCAACGTCCTGACTTTC
CASSTGTGSGANVLTF
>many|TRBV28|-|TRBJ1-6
TGTGCCAGCAGTTCCAAGGGCTCCTATAATTCACCCCTCCACTTT
CASSSKGSYNSPLHF
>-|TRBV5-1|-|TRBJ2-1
TGCGCCAGCAGCGGAACGGGAAGCTCCTACAATGAGCAGTTCTTC
CASSGTGSSYNEQFF
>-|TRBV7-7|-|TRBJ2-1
TGTGCCAGCAGCCGTGGGACAGCCGGGGGAAATGAGCAGTTCTTC
CASSRGTAGGNEQFF
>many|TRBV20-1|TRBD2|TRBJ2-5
TGCAGTGCTAGAGAGACTAGCGGGGGGGCTCGGGAGACCCAGTACTTC
CSARETSGGARETQYF
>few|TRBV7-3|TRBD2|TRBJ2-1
TGTGCCAGCAGCCCAACGGGGGGGGTACATGAGCAGTTCTTC
CASSPTGGVHEQFF
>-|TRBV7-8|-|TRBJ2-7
TGTGCCAGCAGCTTCGGACAGACGATATACGAGCAGTACTTC
CASSFGQTIYEQYF
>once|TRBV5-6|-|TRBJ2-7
TGTGCCAGCAGCTTGGCCGTTAAGGTTTACGAGCAGTACTTC
CASSLAVKVYEQYF
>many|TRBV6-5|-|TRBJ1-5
TGTGCCAGCAGTTACTCGTCCGTTCGAAATCAGCCCCAGCATTTT
CASSYSSVRNQPQHF
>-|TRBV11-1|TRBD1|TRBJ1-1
TGTGCCAGCAGCCCCCTTGGGGACAGGGGAACTCTTGGCTGGAACACTGAAGCTTTCTTT
CASSPLGDRGTLGWNTEAFF
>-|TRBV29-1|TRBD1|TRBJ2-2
TGCAGCGTCGCAGGTACAGGGGGCGTGAAGACCGGGGAGCTGTTTTTT
CSVAGTGGVKTGELFF
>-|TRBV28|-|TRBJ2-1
TGTGCCAGCAGTTGGGTAGGGAACTACAATGAGCAGTTCTTC
CASSWVGNYNEQFF
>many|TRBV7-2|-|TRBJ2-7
TGTGCCAGCAGCTTAGCGCCGTTAGCGCGCTACGAGCAGTACTTC
CASSLAPLARYEQYF
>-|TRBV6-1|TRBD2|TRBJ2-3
TGTGCCAGCAGGAAAGGACTAGTCACAGATACGCAGTATTTT
CASRKGLVTDTQYF
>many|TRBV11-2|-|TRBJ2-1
TGTGCCAGCAGCTCAATGAGGGGCTCCTACAATGAGCAGTTCTTC
CASSSMRGSYNEQFF
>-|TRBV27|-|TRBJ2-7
TGTGCCAGCAGTTTATTGGCTCAGGTAAACGAGCAGTACTTC
CASSLLAQVNEQYF
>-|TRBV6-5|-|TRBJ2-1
TGTGCCAGCAGTTACTCGGTCTCCTACAATGAGCAGTTCTTC
CASSYSVSYNEQFF
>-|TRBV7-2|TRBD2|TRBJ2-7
TGTGCCAGCAGCTTTAGCCCCGCCGGGACTAGCGGGGGGAGCTCCTACGAGCAGTACTTC
CASSFSPAGTSGGSSYEQYF
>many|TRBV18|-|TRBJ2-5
TGTGCCAGCTCACCTCCGTCGCAGGGGCGAGAGACCCAGTACTTC
CASSPPSQGRETQYF
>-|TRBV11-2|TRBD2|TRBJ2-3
TGTGCCAGCAGCTATTTAGCGGGGCCCGGCACAGATACGCAGTATTTT
CASSYLAGPGTDTQYF
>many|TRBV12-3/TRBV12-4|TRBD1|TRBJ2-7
TGTGCCAGCAGTTTTCTAGCAGGGGGCTACGAGCAGTACTTC
CASSFLAGGYEQYF
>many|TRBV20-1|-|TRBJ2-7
TGCAGTGCTAGAGACAATTACAGGGTGCAAGAGGCGTACTTC
CSARDNYRVQEAYF